This T cell receptor beta chain was captured by sequencing in a study of metastatic and nonmetastatic thyroid tumors. This clone was detected a few times. TCRdb reanalyzed the PCR reads with MiXCR. There are roughly 18,000 clones in the sample; about 28% occur only once, and around 13% lies in the top ten. This CDR3 has 14 amino acids. V was cut by 3 bases and J by 7 bases, with 13 bases left in between. None of the patients had undergone any treatment ahead of thyroid surgery. The sample was tumor tissue. The clonotype originates from a female donor with papillary thyroid cancer or a benign thyroid nodule (not recorded which). Some clones in this sample may be carry-over from other donors' samples. This sequence joins TRBV12-3 or TRBV12-4 and TRBJ2-1, with TRBD2 as a possible D gene (6 bases). This CDR3 is CASSLFLASNEQFF. The DNA of the CDR3 is TGTGCCAGCAGTTTGTTTCTAGCGTCAAATGAGCAGTTCTTC.